Below are 24 T cell receptor beta chains sequenced from a single sample in a study of T cells in Graves' hyperthyroidism and ophthalmopathy. Template material for amplifying TCR beta CDR3 regions consisted of RNA transcripts. RT-PCR in the first round (using the HTBI primer set) targeted the TCR CDR3. TCRdb recomputed calls from the multiplex PCR reads with MiXCR, one row per CDR3 protein. Counted here are more than 350,000 distinct CDR3 sequences, about 14% occurring once; the ten biggest clones make up around 20%. Sequenced material: blood. Receptors were obtained from a woman between 25 and 40 years old with Graves' ophthalmopathy.

The chain is built from TRBV20-1 and TRBJ2-5; D unresolved. From germline, CDR1 is DFQATT and CDR2 SNEGSKA (reference sequence). This CDR3 is built from 13 residues. Deletions cut 3 bases from V and 4 bases from J, with 12 bases between. The CDR3 reads CSASWATPETQYF. CDR3 bases: TGCAGTGCTAGCTGGGCCACGCCAGAGACCCAGTACTTC.

This clonotype was observed many times. The V call is TRBV3-1, the J call TRBJ2-5; TRBD2 aligns across 14 bases. Per germline, CDR1 LGHDT and CDR2 YNNKEL (reference sequence). Trimming removed 4 bases from V and 4 bases from J; junction bases left unmatched: 11. The CDR3 is 18 residues long. As DNA, the CDR3 is TGTGCCAGCAGCCCCGAGTCGACTAGCGGGGGGGCCGTAGAGACCCAGTACTTC. Translation gives CASSPESTSGGAVETQYF.

This clonotype was found a few times. The V call is TRBV25-1, the J call TRBJ2-3, with 10 bases identical to TRBD2. J lost 5 bases, V lost 3 bases, and 5 bases had no gene match. The CDR3 consists of 15 residues. Germline loops: CDR1 MGHDK, CDR2 SYGVNS. Written as DNA, the CDR3 is TGTGCCAGCAGTGAGAGCGGGGGGGCTATAGATACGCAGTATTTT. Translated, it gives CASSESGGAIDTQYF.

CDR3 in amino acids: CASSRAGGVKEYGYTF. The CDR3 DNA reads as TGTGCCAGTAGTAGGGCAGGCGGAGTTAAAGAATATGGCTACACCTTC. The V gene is TRBV19, the J gene TRBJ1-2; D ambiguous. Between the trimmed V and J ends, which lost 4 bases and 5 bases, there was a span of 20 bases. The CDR3 extends over 16 amino acids. Germline CDR1 is LNHDA and CDR2 is SQIVND (reference sequence).

This clonotype was detected ten times or more. This chain links TRBV5-1 with TRBJ2-1, with 7 bases fitting TRBD1. The J segment lost 4 bases and the V segment lost 4 bases, leaving 35 bases of the junction unmatched. This CDR3 spans 24 amino acids. Germline CDR1 and CDR2: SGHRS and YFSETQ. The CDR3 loop reads CASSNRDSSSIPLKTKPKYNEQFF. The CDR3 coding sequence is TGCGCCAGCAGCAACCGGGACAGTAGTTCCATTCCACTAAAAACGAAACCTAAGTACAATGAGCAGTTCTTC.

With respect to this clonotype: One junction end does not reproduce the germline sequence, and a read error may be involved. This chain uses TRBV7-7 with TRBJ2-2; perhaps TRBD2 as D (5 bases). Per germline, CDR1 SSHAT and CDR2 FNYEAQ (reference sequence). This CDR3 is 18 amino acids long. CDR3 bases: TGTGCTAGCAGCTTAGCGCTTGGAGCCTTCAGGAACACCGGGGAGCTGTTTTTT. It is translated as CASSLALGAFRNTGELFF.

This clonotype was seen ten or more times. CDR3 DNA sequence: TGTGCCAGCAGTGAAACAGGGGTTCAAGCTTTCTTT. This codes for CASSETGVQAFF. The rearrangement uses TRBV6-1 and TRBJ1-1; 7 bases agree with TRBD1. The CDR3 has 12 residues. The germline CDR1 and CDR2 sequences are MNHNS and SASEGT. V shed 2 bases and J 9 bases; nucleotides not matched to a gene: 3.

This clonotype was observed many times. V gene TRBV5-1 combines with J gene TRBJ2-3; D tentatively reads TRBD1 or TRBD2 (5 bases each). Germline V gives CDR1 SGHRS, CDR2 YFSETQ. The V gene lost 7 bases and the J gene lost 2 bases, with 11 bases spanning the gap. The CDR3 is 13 amino acids. The CDR3 DNA reads as TGCGCCAGCCGGGACCTCGTCACAGATACGCAGTATTTT. This translates into CASRDLVTDTQYF.

A few counts support this clonotype. The junction does not match germline at one end; this may be a read error. The rearrangement uses TRBV7-7 and TRBJ2-7, with 7 bases matching TRBD1. Germline assignment: CDR1 SSHAT and CDR2 FNYEAQ (reference sequence). There are 14 residues in the CDR3. This CDR3 is CASSLGTESYEQYF. The CDR3 nucleotides read TGTGCTAGCAGCTTAGGGACAGAATCCTACGAGCAGTACTTC.

This clonotype was seen ten or more times. This chain uses TRBV9 with TRBJ2-7; a possible D gene is TRBD1 (6 bases). Germline V gene data show CDR1 as SGDLS and CDR2 as YYNGEE. CDR3 length equals 14 residues. V shed 3 bases and J shed 6 bases, with 16 bases lying between them. The CDR3 spells CASSARDIEGEQYF. The CDR3 DNA reads as TGTGCCAGCAGCGCCCGGGACATCGAAGGCGAGCAGTACTTC. The full variable domain, with the rest looked up from reference TRBV9 and TRBJ2-7, is DSGVTQTPKHLITATGQRVTLRCSPRSGDLSVYWYQQSLDQGLQFLIQYYNGEERAKGNILERFSAQQFPDLHSELNLSSLELGDSALYFCASSARDIEGEQYFGPGTRLTVT.

Note on this clonotype: Possible read error: a much larger clone is one base away. The chain recombines TRBV20-1 with TRBJ1-2, with a weak D call TRBD1 (5 bases). This CDR3 is 12 amino acids long. Germline CDR1 reads DFQATT; CDR2 reads SNEGSKA (reference sequence). V dropped 6 bases and J dropped 7 bases, with 15 bases sitting between them. This CDR3 is CSAPTDDCGYTF. The CDR3 DNA reads as TGCAGTGCACCGACAGACGACTGTGGCTACACCTTC.

The chain joins TRBV11-2 to TRBJ2-1, with 10 positions matching TRBD1. Trimming removed 1 base from V and 9 bases from J; junction bases left unmatched: 6. Germline lookup yields CDR1 SGHAT and CDR2 FQNNGV. The CDR3 totals 15 residues. CDR3 protein: CASSLGDRGSSEQFF. The CDR3 DNA follows: TGTGCCAGCAGCTTAGGGGACAGGGGATCTAGTGAGCAGTTCTTC. Combining the CDR3 with reference TRBV11-2 and TRBJ2-1 gives the whole variable domain EAGVAQSPRYKIIEKRQSVAFWCNPISGHATLYWYQQILGQGPKLLIQFQNNGVVDDSQLPKDRFSAERLKGVDSTLKIQPAKLEDSAVYLCASSLGDRGSSEQFFGPGTRLTVL.

This clonotype was found many times. In DNA form, the CDR3 reads TGTGCCAGCAGCTTGCTGTTAGGCGGGGGGTACGAGCAGTACTTC. It specifies CASSLLLGGGYEQYF. V and J are TRBV5-5 and TRBJ2-7; 8 nucleotides line up with TRBD2. From germline, CDR1 is SGHKS and CDR2 YYEKEE (reference sequence). The CDR3 extends over 15 amino acids. After removal of 1 base from V and 4 bases from J, the junction contained 7 bases not matched to a gene.

This chain uses TRBV30 with TRBJ2-3, with D perhaps being TRBD1 or TRBD2 (6 bases each). Germline CDR1 is GTSNPN and CDR2 is SVGIG (reference sequence). This CDR3 spans 16 amino acids. V was pared by 4 bases and J by 2 bases, with 19 bases between. The DNA of the CDR3 is TGTGCCTGGACTATAGGGGGGCGGGGCTACACAGATACGCAGTATTTT. Translated: CAWTIGGRGYTDTQYF.

The sample holds many counts of this clonotype. The CDR3 reads CATSRQGSEETQYF. The CDR3 DNA is TGTGCCACCAGCAGACAGGGAAGCGAAGAGACCCAGTACTTC. This chain joins TRBV24-1 and TRBJ2-5; 7 positions agree with TRBD1. The V gene end was trimmed by 7 bases and the J gene end by 3 bases; junction bases not matched to a gene: 7. The germline CDR1 and CDR2 sequences are KGHDR and SFDVKD. This CDR3 is built from 14 residues.

This clonotype has at least ten counts. The chain links TRBV5-1 to TRBJ1-2; D not certain. V gave up 3 bases and J gave up 3 bases, with 3 bases separating them. Germline assignment: CDR1 SGHRS and CDR2 YFSETQ. The CDR3 has 11 amino acids. The CDR3 DNA is TGCGCCAGCAGCTCGGACTATGGCTACACCTTC. It yields the protein CASSSDYGYTF.

This clonotype has ten or more counts. This sequence joins TRBV12-3 or TRBV12-4 and TRBJ2-1, with 8 bases matching TRBD1. The CDR3 has 16 amino acids. The junction had 6 bases not matched to a gene; V was cut back by 1 base and J by 4 bases. The DNA of the CDR3 is TGTGCCAGCAGTTTAGGGCAGGGGGCAAAATACAATGAGCAGTTCTTC. It translates to CASSLGQGAKYNEQFF.

In this sample, this clonotype turned up many times. This chain uses TRBV20-1 with TRBJ2-5; 10 positions match TRBD2. Germline CDR1 DFQATT, CDR2 SNEGSKA (reference sequence). The CDR3 extends over 16 amino acids. V lost 0 bases and J lost 2; bases outside the gene matches: 6. The CDR3 DNA reads as TGCAGTGCTAGAGATCTTGGAGCGGGGGGGCAAGAGACCCAGTACTTC. This encodes CSARDLGAGGQETQYF.

The table lists this clonotype with many counts. This rearrangement joins TRBV28 to TRBJ1-5; 8 bases are a match to TRBD1. CDR3 size: 14 residues. CDR1 is MDHEN and CDR2 is SYDVKM in the germline V gene. V gave up 8 bases and J gave up 7 bases; unmatched junction bases: 10. The CDR3 DNA reads TGTGCCAGCTGGTCCGGGACAGGTCCACAGCCCCAGCATTTT. Its translation: CASWSGTGPQPQHF. Supplemented by reference TRBV28 and TRBJ1-5, the full variable domain reads DVKVTQSSRYLVKRTGEKVFLECVQDMDHENMFWYRQDPGLGLRLIYFSYDVKMKEKGDIPEGYSVSREKKERFSLILESASTNQTSMYLCASWSGTGPQPQHFGDGTRLSIL.

The sample holds many counts of this clonotype. The chain uses TRBV20-1 and TRBJ2-1, with 10 positions matching TRBD2. CDR3 length: 14 amino acids. Germline values: CDR1 DFQATT, CDR2 SNEGSKA (reference sequence). V lost 3 bases and J lost 7; bases outside the gene matches: 6. The DNA for the CDR3 is TGCAGTGCTAGTCGGGGGACTAGCGTAAATGAGCAGTTCTTC. Its protein product is CSASRGTSVNEQFF.

At least ten counts were recorded for this clonotype. The J gene is TRBJ1-3, the V gene TRBV28; D uncertain. CDR1 and CDR2 from the germline V gene are MDHEN and SYDVKM. Trimming stripped 3 bases from V and 8 bases from J, with 2 bases between. The CDR3 has 10 residues. The CDR3 bases are TGTGCCAGCAGTTTCGACACCATATATTTT. Amino acids: CASSFDTIYF.

Many counts were recorded for this clonotype. The chain combines TRBV18 with TRBJ1-1, with TRBD1 as a possible D gene (5 bases). V lost 2 bases to trimming and J lost 0 bases, with 10 bases between them. The germline V gene has CDR1 KGHSH and CDR2 LQKENI. This CDR3 has 15 residues. The CDR3, as DNA: TGTGCCAGCTCACCAATGGGGGGTTTGAACACTGAAGCTTTCTTT. It specifies CASSPMGGLNTEAFF.

This clonotype has ten or more counts. The V gene is TRBV20-1, the J gene TRBJ2-5, with 13 bases matching TRBD2. The CDR3 consists of 13 residues. Trimming cost V 6 bases and J 4 bases; bases outside gene matches: 2. CDR1 DFQATT and CDR2 SNEGSKA come from the germline V gene (reference sequence). The CDR3 nucleotides are TGCAGTGCCGGACTAGCGGGGGCAGAGACCCAGTACTTC. It codes for CSAGLAGAETQYF.

This clonotype was counted many times. This chain links TRBV6-6 with TRBJ2-3; TRBD1 is a possible D gene (5 bases). Germline CDR1 is MNHNY and CDR2 is SVGAGI (reference sequence). This CDR3 comprises 12 residues. The V end lost 2 bases, the J end lost 7 bases, and 7 bases lay between the germline ends. In DNA, the CDR3 is TGTGCCAGCAGTTACCAGGGTTATACGCAGTATTTT. Amino acids: CASSYQGYTQYF.